This is a list of T cell receptor beta chains from one sample in a study of response to subunit inactivated influenza vaccine. TCRdb analysed the RT-PCR reads with MiXCR anew, one entry per CDR3 protein. Counted here are 490,000 or so distinct CDR3 sequences, under 9% occurring once; the ten biggest clones make up approximately 12%. Material: PBMCs from blood, obtained less than 25 months after vaccination. The receptors stem from a man aged 45-69 years who received an inactivated influenza vaccine. Both conserved end residues are part of each CDR3.

V gene,CDR3 protein
TRBV3-1,CASSPTGQRIRYTF
TRBV7-2,CASSPIGTVNTEAFF
TRBV7-6,CASSFKGRDSGNTIYF
TRBV3-1,CASSQESYNEQFF
TRBV20-1,CSAREGSNYGYTF
TRBV5-1,CASSSSPRGGDSPLHF
TRBV20-1,CSARGFSQGGSPLHF
TRBV9,CASSVDAAGSAGNTIYF
TRBV29-1,CSVEGRVTDTQYF
TRBV27,CASNDRGLMNTEAFF
TRBV6-5,CASSGDTQYF
TRBV5-1,CASSKGTSVYQETQYF
TRBV5-1,CASSLSGDYVYEQYF
TRBV7-8,CASSRDRGNYNEQFF
TRBV20-1,CSAKMGLDGPYEQYF
TRBV20-1,CSASPGGTGTDTQYF
TRBV20-1,CSARGGGTWANVLTF
TRBV2,CASVRRGNYEQYF
TRBV5-1,CASSLVFGYEQYF
TRBV29-1,CAVYGDVINYGYTF
TRBV10-1,CAPMGGAGTGELFF
TRBV4-1,CASSPIGRGAGEQYF
TRBV6-2/TRBV6-3,CASSYWRELTDTQYF
TRBV12-3/TRBV12-4,CASTLHDSSYNEQFF
TRBV5-1,CASSFAGQGGTDTQYF
TRBV28,CASRKQGHYEQYF
TRBV2,CASSAPGQGAAGELFF
TRBV29-1,CSVYDGGLYEQYF
TRBV4-1,CASSQWTGGYEQYF
TRBV28,CASSRTGGYETQYF
TRBV30,CAWSARVYEQYF
TRBV27,CASSLRLAISGTGELFF
TRBV20-1,CSASTGANTEAFF
TRBV28,CASRAGYTEAFF
TRBV18,CASSPPSSGRNEQFF
TRBV20-1,CSAGTPLAKNIQYF
TRBV3-1,CASSQGPAEQYF
TRBV12-3/TRBV12-4,CASRSTGAPTANEKLFF
TRBV6-1,CASSPTPGPYNEQFF
TRBV5-8,CASSGARGVYEQYF
TRBV2,CASSRVNEQFF
TRBV5-1,CASSLIPGDYNEQFF
TRBV7-2,CASRRSYGYTF
TRBV3-1,CASSHSRVSYEQYF
TRBV27,CASSLRQVPYEQYF
TRBV30,CAWSKRWGQGTGELFF
TRBV20-1,CSESVPGDTQYF
TRBV5-1,CASSNSGAGELFF
TRBV6-4,CASRAGTGPAGELFF
TRBV5-1,CASSLDGLLSYEQYF
TRBV5-1,CASSLRFGETYEQYF
TRBV6-2/TRBV6-3,CASSKLTSENIQETQYF
TRBV4-3,CASSLDSRAGELFF
TRBV6-5,CASSYSGLAFTDTQYF
TRBV25-1,CASSEGVNILTF
TRBV7-9,CASSLGVGGEETQYF
TRBV4-3,CASSQDRGFSYNEQFF